Each of the 18 T cell receptor beta chains below was sequenced from the same sample in a study of early T cells in non-severe SARS-CoV-2 infection. Using its own MiXCR run on the 5' RACE reads, TCRdb lists one record per CDR3 protein. The sample has around 77,000 distinct CDR3 sequences, roughly 5.3% seen once. This specimen consisted of whole blood, obtained at baseline. These receptors were collected from an adult who was a healthcare worker with PCR-confirmed SARS-CoV-2 infection or an uninfected control (not recorded which).

The rearrangement links TRBV29-1 to TRBJ2-7, with D unclear. The CDR3 runs 14 residues. V lost 7 bases, J lost 0 bases, and 16 bases lay in between. Germline V gives CDR1 SQVTM, CDR2 ANQGSEA. CDR3: CSALGTMSSYEQYF. DNA for the CDR3: TGCAGCGCCCTGGGAACCATGAGCTCCTACGAGCAGTACTTC.

This clonotype has a count of ten or more. This rearrangement joins TRBV7-9 to TRBJ2-7; 7 bases are a match to TRBD1. Trimming at V came to 1 base and at J to 3 bases, leaving 3 bases not matched to a gene. The CDR3 is 14 amino acids. Germline V gene data show CDR1 as SEHNR and CDR2 as FQNEAQ (reference sequence). In nucleotides, the CDR3 is TGTGCCAGCAGCTTAGGGGGGACAGTCTACGAGCAGTACTTC. Translated, it gives CASSLGGTVYEQYF.

This clonotype was observed at least ten times. The rearrangement uses TRBV20-1 and TRBJ2-1; 9 bases are a match to TRBD2. Germline V gives CDR1 DFQATT, CDR2 SNEGSKA (reference sequence). This CDR3 spans 14 amino acids. The V gene end was trimmed by 5 bases and the J gene end by 5 bases; junction bases not matched to a gene: 7. The CDR3 DNA is TGCAGTGCTTCGCTAGCGGGAAGGGACAATGAGCAGTTCTTC. Encoded protein: CSASLAGRDNEQFF.

V and J are TRBV13 and TRBJ1-1, with 9 positions matching TRBD1. Trimming removed 3 bases from V and 6 bases from J; junction bases left unmatched: 5. The CDR3 is 14 amino acids. Germline CDR1 is PRHDT and CDR2 is FYEKMQ (reference sequence). DNA of the CDR3: TGTGCCAGCAGCTTTGCGGGACAGGGACCTGAAGCTTTCTTT. It translates to CASSFAGQGPEAFF.

A few counts support this clonotype. The V and J genes are TRBV5-1 and TRBJ1-3; D is unresolved. The CDR3 has 15 amino acids. The V gene's germline CDR1 is SGHRS and CDR2 YFSETQ. Trimming stripped 2 bases from V and 0 bases from J, with 9 bases between. The chain's CDR3 is CASSFTGDSGNTIYF. The CDR3, as DNA: TGCGCCAGCAGCTTCACGGGAGACTCTGGAAACACCATATATTTT.

Ten or more counts support this clonotype. CDR3 sequence: CASSLRTLEAFF. CDR3 DNA: TGTGCCAGCAGTTTAAGGACCCTAGAAGCTTTCTTT. V is TRBV12-3 or TRBV12-4 and J is TRBJ1-1; unclear D gene. CDR3 size: 12 residues. The V end was cut by 2 bases, the J end by 8 bases, with 9 bases between.

This clonotype was counted many times. This sequence joins TRBV5-1 and TRBJ2-2; no clear D gene. CDR3 length equals 11 residues. Germline lookup yields CDR1 SGHRS and CDR2 YFSETQ. V lost 2 bases to trimming and J lost 7 bases, with 3 bases between them. CDR3 in DNA: TGCGCCAGCAGCTTTGGCGGGGAGCTGTTTTTT. It translates to CASSFGGELFF.

This clonotype was found many times. This chain uses TRBV6-5 with TRBJ2-7; D not resolved. Germline V gives CDR1 MNHEY, CDR2 SVGAGI. The V end was cut by 6 bases, the J end by 3 bases, with 9 bases between. The CDR3 is 12 residues long. CDR3 residues: CASSTTRYEQYF. The DNA for the CDR3 is TGTGCCAGCAGCACCACTCGCTACGAGCAGTACTTC.

In its sample, this clonotype was seen many times. This chain joins TRBV20-1 and TRBJ1-1; D is ambiguous. Germline V gene sequence: CDR1 DFQATT, CDR2 SNEGSKA (reference sequence). Trimming cost V 0 bases and J 8 bases, with 16 bases left between them. This CDR3 region has 14 residues. In DNA form, the CDR3 reads TGCAGTGCTAGAGAGTCGACGGGAATCCGAGAAGCTTTCTTT. Protein: CSARESTGIREAFF.

This clonotype was seen at least ten times. The rearrangement uses TRBV30 and TRBJ2-3, with TRBD2 matching 8 bases. The CDR3 has 16 residues. Losses at the gene ends were 0 bases for V and 7 bases for J; bases not matched to a gene: 12. Germline CDR1 reads GTSNPN; CDR2 reads SVGIG (reference sequence). CDR3 loop: CAWSVGAGEAVNTQYF. For the CDR3, the DNA is TGTGCCTGGAGTGTAGGAGCGGGAGAGGCGGTAAATACGCAGTATTTT.

This clonotype is labeled medium-sized (0.01 to 0.1%). This rearrangement joins TRBV9 to TRBJ2-7; TRBD2 might be the D (6 bases). Germline loops: CDR1 SGDLS, CDR2 YYNGEE. V was clipped by 3 bases and J by 6 bases, with 13 bases between them. This CDR3 is built from 13 residues. CDR3 DNA: TGTGCCAGCAGCGCCCTGACTAGTAGCGAGCAGTACTTC. Translated, it gives CASSALTSSEQYF.

V and J are TRBV30 and TRBJ1-2; 7 positions match TRBD1. V shed 4 bases and J 4 bases; nucleotides not matched to a gene: 3. In germline, CDR1 is GTSNPN, CDR2 SVGIG (reference sequence). The CDR3 length is 12 residues. The CDR3 sequence: CAWTQGGYGYTF. In DNA, the CDR3 is TGTGCCTGGACCCAGGGGGGCTATGGCTACACCTTC.

The V call is TRBV28, the J call TRBJ1-6; D unresolved. Germline V gene data show CDR1 as MDHEN and CDR2 as SYDVKM. The CDR3 covers 14 residues. Trimming cost V 7 bases and J 8 bases, with 15 bases left between them. The CDR3 region is CASTQEGSYSPLHF. CDR3 DNA sequence: TGTGCCAGCACCCAGGAGGGTTCGTATTCACCCCTCCACTTT.

In this sample, this clonotype turned up many times. The genes are TRBV12-3 or TRBV12-4 and TRBJ1-1; TRBD1 is a possible D gene (5 bases). Trimming pared 5 bases from V and 2 bases from J, leaving 9 bases between. The CDR3 totals 13 residues. In DNA, the CDR3 is TGTGCCAGCAGTGGGGCCTCTAACACTGAAGCTTTCTTT. It yields the protein CASSGASNTEAFF.

This rearrangement joins TRBV5-1 to TRBJ2-1; TRBD2 aligns across 11 bases. The V and J ends lost 2 bases and 9 bases, in that order; junction bases with no gene match: 13. Germline loops: CDR1 SGHRS, CDR2 YFSETQ. This CDR3 has 17 residues. The CDR3 DNA reads as TGCGCCAGCAGCTTTCGAAAAAATAGCGGGAGGGACAGTGAGCAGTTCTTC. As protein: CASSFRKNSGRDSEQFF.

The chain combines TRBV20-1 with TRBJ1-2, with 7 positions matching TRBD1. CDR1 and CDR2 (germline): DFQATT, SNEGSKA (reference sequence). Trimming at V came to 3 bases and at J to 0 bases, leaving 7 bases not matched to a gene. This CDR3 comprises 15 residues. The CDR3 sequence: CSASLDRRANYGYTF. CDR3 sequence (DNA): TGCAGTGCTAGCCTGGACAGGAGAGCTAACTATGGCTACACCTTC.

Many counts were recorded for this clonotype. This sequence joins TRBV20-1 and TRBJ2-5; D is uncertain. CDR1 DFQATT and CDR2 SNEGSKA come from the germline V gene (reference sequence). CDR3 length: 12 amino acids. Trimming pared 6 bases from V and 1 base from J, leaving 9 bases between. The CDR3 DNA reads as TGCAGTGCCCAGGCGGTCCAAGAGACCCAGTACTTC. The encoded protein is CSAQAVQETQYF.

This clonotype was picked up a small number of times. This chain links TRBV19 with TRBJ1-2; D unclear. Trimming left V 3 bases short and J 5 bases short, with 7 bases between. The CDR3 loop spans 12 amino acids. Germline CDR1 reads LNHDA; CDR2 reads SQIVND (reference sequence). The CDR3, as DNA: TGTGCCAGTAGTATTGTGGATTATGGCTACACCTTC. Translating it yields CASSIVDYGYTF.